Listed below are T cell receptor beta chains from one sample, sequenced in a study of read filtering for tumor transcriptome and immune sequencing. TCRdb re-called the reads through MiXCR, storing one row per CDR3 protein. This table holds approximately 150,000 distinct CDR3 sequences, around 14% found once. Sequences were obtained from a population of CD138-negative cells sorted from bone marrow. The receptors originated from a donor at least 40 years old with multiple myeloma. Both conserved end residues are part of each CDR3. A D gene is named only where the DNA matches it firmly. The size entry is marked missing in some rows and otherwise reads once, few, many or a size class.

J gene: TRBJ2-1; V gene: TRBV20-1; CDR3 length: 15; D gene: TRBD2; clone size: NA; CDR3 protein: CSARSRNSGRALEFF; CDR3 DNA: TGCAGTGCTAGATCTCGAAACAGCGGGAGGGCCCTGGAGTTCTTC
J gene: TRBJ2-5; V gene: TRBV6-6; CDR3 length: 15; D gene: TRBD2; clone size: many; CDR3 protein: CASSYEAGVGETQYF; CDR3 DNA: TGTGCCAGCAGTTACGAGGCGGGAGTAGGCGAGACCCAGTACTTC
J gene: TRBJ1-6; V gene: TRBV2; CDR3 length: 16; D gene: NA; clone size: many; CDR3 protein: CASSESRSSYNSPLHF; CDR3 DNA: TGTGCCAGCAGTGAAAGCCGGAGCTCCTATAATTCACCCCTCCACTTT
J gene: TRBJ2-2; V gene: TRBV12-3/TRBV12-4; CDR3 length: 17; D gene: NA; clone size: NA; CDR3 protein: CASTFVFGHRNTGELFF; CDR3 DNA: TGTGCCAGCACTTTCGTTTTTGGACACAGGAACACCGGGGAGCTGTTTTTT
J gene: TRBJ2-7; V gene: TRBV7-2; CDR3 length: 15; D gene: TRBD2; clone size: many; CDR3 protein: CASSRGERIDYEQYF; CDR3 DNA: TGTGCCAGCAGCCGGGGGGAGCGGATCGACTACGAGCAGTACTTC
J gene: TRBJ2-2; V gene: TRBV29-1; CDR3 length: 13; D gene: NA; clone size: many; CDR3 protein: CSAARVNTGELFF; CDR3 DNA: TGCAGCGCAGCCAGGGTGAACACCGGGGAGCTGTTTTTT
J gene: TRBJ1-1; V gene: TRBV25-1; CDR3 length: 13; D gene: NA; clone size: many; CDR3 protein: CASSGVEYTEAFF; CDR3 DNA: TGTGCCAGCAGCGGGGTGGAATACACTGAAGCTTTCTTT
J gene: TRBJ1-5; V gene: TRBV4-3; CDR3 length: 15; D gene: NA; clone size: many; CDR3 protein: CASSPQQDSNQPQHF; CDR3 DNA: TGCGCCAGCAGCCCTCAACAGGATAGCAATCAGCCCCAGCATTTT
J gene: TRBJ2-5; V gene: TRBV7-7; CDR3 length: 14; D gene: TRBD2; clone size: NA; CDR3 protein: CASSPRGGIETQYF; CDR3 DNA: TGTGCCAGCAGCCCACGGGGGGGGATAGAGACCCAGTACTTC
J gene: TRBJ2-3; V gene: TRBV4-1; CDR3 length: 18; D gene: TRBD2; clone size: few; CDR3 protein: CASSQETSGSGHGDTQYF; CDR3 DNA: TGCGCCAGCAGCCAAGAAACTAGCGGGAGCGGCCATGGAGATACGCAGTATTTT
J gene: TRBJ2-2; V gene: TRBV14; CDR3 length: 15; D gene: TRBD2; clone size: few; CDR3 protein: CASSQVPSGAGELFF; CDR3 DNA: TGTGCCAGCAGCCAAGTGCCTAGCGGGGCCGGGGAGCTGTTTTTT
J gene: TRBJ2-2; V gene: TRBV10-2; CDR3 length: 12; D gene: NA; clone size: NA; CDR3 protein: CASSAAGGELFF; CDR3 DNA: TGCGCCAGCAGTGCGGCGGGCGGGGAGCTGTTTTTT
J gene: TRBJ2-1; V gene: TRBV7-2; CDR3 length: 15; D gene: NA; clone size: NA; CDR3 protein: CASSLGGPSYKEQFF; CDR3 DNA: TGTGCCAGCAGCTTAGGAGGGCCATCCTACAAGGAGCAGTTCTTC
J gene: TRBJ2-1; V gene: TRBV28; CDR3 length: 14; D gene: TRBD1; clone size: NA; CDR3 protein: CASGSTGSSIEQFF; CDR3 DNA: TGTGCCAGCGGGTCGACAGGGTCTTCGATTGAGCAGTTCTTC
J gene: TRBJ2-1; V gene: TRBV20-1; CDR3 length: 14; D gene: TRBD2; clone size: many; CDR3 protein: CSARGLAGSDEQFF; CDR3 DNA: TGCAGTGCTAGAGGTCTAGCGGGGAGCGATGAGCAGTTCTTC
J gene: TRBJ2-1; V gene: TRBV7-9; CDR3 length: 11; D gene: NA; clone size: many; CDR3 protein: CASSFVGEQFF; CDR3 DNA: TGTGCCAGCAGCTTTGTTGGTGAGCAGTTCTTC
J gene: TRBJ2-5; V gene: TRBV5-1; CDR3 length: 14; D gene: TRBD1; clone size: many; CDR3 protein: CASSALDAGGTQYF; CDR3 DNA: TGCGCCAGCAGCGCGTTAGATGCAGGGGGGACCCAGTACTTC
J gene: TRBJ2-7; V gene: TRBV7-9; CDR3 length: 13; D gene: TRBD1; clone size: many; CDR3 protein: CASAGTGAYEQYF; CDR3 DNA: TGTGCCAGCGCCGGGACAGGGGCCTACGAGCAGTACTTC
J gene: TRBJ2-3; V gene: TRBV12-3/TRBV12-4; CDR3 length: 14; D gene: NA; clone size: NA; CDR3 protein: CASSTDRKRDTQYF; CDR3 DNA: TGTGCCAGCAGTACCGACAGAAAGCGGGATACGCAGTATTTT
J gene: TRBJ1-3; V gene: TRBV28; CDR3 length: 20; D gene: TRBD1; clone size: NA; CDR3 protein: CASSHPSGQGERLAGNTIYF; CDR3 DNA: TGTGCCAGCAGCCATCCATCCGGACAGGGAGAAAGGCTGGCAGGAAACACCATATATTTT
J gene: TRBJ2-2; V gene: TRBV10-1; CDR3 length: 13; D gene: NA; clone size: NA; CDR3 protein: CASSDSGRGELFF; CDR3 DNA: TGCGCCAGCAGTGATTCGGGGCGCGGGGAGCTGTTTTTT
J gene: TRBJ2-3; V gene: TRBV9; CDR3 length: 15; D gene: TRBD2; clone size: many; CDR3 protein: CASSVALAGGDTQYF; CDR3 DNA: TGTGCCAGCAGCGTAGCACTAGCGGGAGGGGATACGCAGTATTTT
J gene: TRBJ1-5; V gene: TRBV12-3/TRBV12-4; CDR3 length: 13; D gene: NA; clone size: many; CDR3 protein: CASSLGASQPQHF; CDR3 DNA: TGTGCCAGCAGTTTAGGGGCTTCCCAGCCCCAGCATTTT
J gene: TRBJ2-3; V gene: TRBV10-2; CDR3 length: 14; D gene: TRBD1; clone size: NA; CDR3 protein: CASRRQGAGDTQYF; CDR3 DNA: TGCGCCAGCAGGCGACAGGGGGCTGGAGATACGCAGTATTTT
J gene: TRBJ2-1; V gene: TRBV5-1; CDR3 length: 14; D gene: NA; clone size: many; CDR3 protein: CASTSPLGDNEQFF; CDR3 DNA: TGCGCCAGCACCTCACCACTAGGGGACAATGAGCAGTTCTTC
J gene: TRBJ2-6; V gene: TRBV11-3; CDR3 length: 19; D gene: NA; clone size: many; CDR3 protein: CASSLDLRSGHSGANVLTF; CDR3 DNA: TGTGCCAGCAGCTTAGATCTGCGTAGCGGACACTCTGGGGCCAACGTCCTGACTTTC
J gene: TRBJ2-5; V gene: TRBV19; CDR3 length: 15; D gene: NA; clone size: NA; CDR3 protein: CASSPKGLAGETQYF; CDR3 DNA: TGTGCCAGTAGTCCAAAGGGACTCGCAGGGGAGACCCAGTACTTC
J gene: TRBJ1-5; V gene: TRBV20-1; CDR3 length: 15; D gene: NA; clone size: many; CDR3 protein: CSASGLGPGNQPQHF; CDR3 DNA: TGCAGTGCTAGTGGGCTGGGGCCGGGCAATCAGCCCCAGCATTTT
J gene: TRBJ2-7; V gene: TRBV20-1; CDR3 length: 13; D gene: TRBD2; clone size: many; CDR3 protein: CSARLAATYEQYF; CDR3 DNA: TGCAGTGCTAGACTAGCGGCTACCTACGAGCAGTACTTC
J gene: TRBJ1-3; V gene: TRBV20-1; CDR3 length: 15; D gene: NA; clone size: many; CDR3 protein: CSASPGVNSGNTIYF; CDR3 DNA: TGCAGTGCTAGCCCGGGGGTGAACTCTGGAAACACCATATATTTT
J gene: TRBJ1-5; V gene: TRBV12-3/TRBV12-4; CDR3 length: 15; D gene: NA; clone size: few; CDR3 protein: CASSFWDHSNQPQHF; CDR3 DNA: TGTGCCAGCAGTTTCTGGGATCATAGCAATCAGCCCCAGCATTTT
J gene: TRBJ1-3; V gene: TRBV12-3/TRBV12-4; CDR3 length: 16; D gene: NA; clone size: few; CDR3 protein: CASRIRRTDSGNTIYF; CDR3 DNA: TGTGCCAGCAGGATTCGCAGGACAGACTCTGGAAACACCATATATTTT
J gene: TRBJ2-1; V gene: TRBV5-1; CDR3 length: 15; D gene: TRBD2; clone size: many; CDR3 protein: CASRQPGLAYNEQFF; CDR3 DNA: TGCGCCAGCAGGCAACCGGGACTAGCGTACAATGAGCAGTTCTTC
J gene: TRBJ2-1; V gene: TRBV27; CDR3 length: 16; D gene: NA; clone size: many; CDR3 protein: CASSLAEDSPSDEQFF; CDR3 DNA: TGTGCCAGCAGTTTGGCCGAGGACTCACCAAGCGATGAGCAGTTCTTC
J gene: TRBJ2-3; V gene: TRBV20-1; CDR3 length: 14; D gene: TRBD2; clone size: many; CDR3 protein: CSARSGRATDTQYF; CDR3 DNA: TGCAGTGCGCGAAGCGGGAGGGCCACAGATACGCAGTATTTT
J gene: TRBJ1-4; V gene: TRBV5-1; CDR3 length: 17; D gene: TRBD1; clone size: many; CDR3 protein: CASSSSPNRGTSEKLFF; CDR3 DNA: TGCGCCAGCAGCTCCAGCCCTAACAGGGGAACTAGTGAAAAACTGTTTTTT
J gene: TRBJ1-5; V gene: TRBV18; CDR3 length: 14; D gene: TRBD1; clone size: many; CDR3 protein: CASSPGTGNQPQHF; CDR3 DNA: TGTGCCAGCTCACCTGGGACAGGTAATCAGCCCCAGCATTTT
J gene: TRBJ2-7; V gene: TRBV19; CDR3 length: 12; D gene: NA; clone size: NA; CDR3 protein: CASSMGGGEQYF; CDR3 DNA: TGTGCCAGTAGTATGGGGGGCGGTGAGCAGTACTTC
J gene: TRBJ1-1; V gene: TRBV4-3; CDR3 length: 14; D gene: NA; clone size: many; CDR3 protein: CASSQDRGSTEAFF; CDR3 DNA: TGCGCCAGCAGCCAAGATCGAGGGAGCACTGAAGCTTTCTTT
J gene: TRBJ1-5; V gene: TRBV29-1; CDR3 length: 12; D gene: NA; clone size: few; CDR3 protein: CSVELGDQPQHF; CDR3 DNA: TGCAGCGTTGAATTGGGGGACCAGCCCCAGCATTTT
J gene: TRBJ2-3; V gene: TRBV10-3; CDR3 length: 16; D gene: NA; clone size: many; CDR3 protein: CAISESDKTSTDTQYF; CDR3 DNA: TGTGCCATCAGTGAGTCGGACAAAACTAGCACAGATACGCAGTATTTT
J gene: TRBJ1-3; V gene: TRBV14; CDR3 length: 17; D gene: NA; clone size: NA; CDR3 protein: CASSQLMTGNSGNTIYF; CDR3 DNA: TGTGCCAGCAGCCAGCTTATGACCGGGAACTCTGGAAACACCATATATTTT
J gene: TRBJ2-7; V gene: TRBV7-9; CDR3 length: 15; D gene: NA; clone size: NA; CDR3 protein: CASSPRGTPNYEQYF; CDR3 DNA: TGTGCCAGCAGCCCGAGAGGGACTCCGAACTACGAGCAGTACTTC
J gene: TRBJ2-3; V gene: TRBV5-1; CDR3 length: 15; D gene: NA; clone size: many; CDR3 protein: CASSFSAAGTDTQYF; CDR3 DNA: TGCGCCAGCAGCTTCTCTGCGGCAGGCACAGATACGCAGTATTTT
J gene: TRBJ2-1; V gene: TRBV20-1; CDR3 length: 15; D gene: NA; clone size: NA; CDR3 protein: CSATGTSGAYNEQFF; CDR3 DNA: TGCAGTGCTACAGGGACCAGCGGTGCCTACAATGAGCAGTTCTTC
J gene: TRBJ2-5; V gene: TRBV20-1; CDR3 length: 17; D gene: TRBD2; clone size: many; CDR3 protein: CSARPLAGGALRETQYF; CDR3 DNA: TGCAGTGCCAGACCTCTAGCGGGAGGGGCCCTGCGAGAGACCCAGTACTTC
J gene: TRBJ1-2; V gene: TRBV20-1; CDR3 length: 14; D gene: NA; clone size: many; CDR3 protein: CSAGSPDSFYGYTF; CDR3 DNA: TGCAGTGCCGGGTCACCGGACAGCTTTTATGGCTACACCTTC
J gene: TRBJ1-5; V gene: TRBV6-2/TRBV6-3; CDR3 length: 13; D gene: NA; clone size: many; CDR3 protein: CASARLSNQPQHF; CDR3 DNA: TGTGCCAGCGCCCGGTTAAGCAATCAGCCCCAGCATTTT
J gene: TRBJ2-7; V gene: TRBV7-2; CDR3 length: 15; D gene: TRBD2; clone size: many; CDR3 protein: CASSFSGSPGYEQYF; CDR3 DNA: TGTGCCAGCAGCTTTAGCGGGAGTCCAGGCTACGAGCAGTACTTC
J gene: TRBJ1-5; V gene: TRBV7-2; CDR3 length: 15; D gene: TRBD1; clone size: NA; CDR3 protein: CASSLGGGANQPQHF; CDR3 DNA: TGTGCCAGCAGCTTAGGAGGGGGCGCGAATCAGCCCCAGCATTTT
J gene: TRBJ2-3; V gene: TRBV4-1; CDR3 length: 16; D gene: NA; clone size: NA; CDR3 protein: CASSQDGQGGADTQYF; CDR3 DNA: TGCGCCAGCAGCCAAGATGGGCAGGGAGGCGCAGATACGCAGTATTTT
J gene: TRBJ2-2; V gene: TRBV7-6; CDR3 length: 14; D gene: NA; clone size: many; CDR3 protein: CASSSARYTGELFF; CDR3 DNA: TGTGCCAGCAGCTCGGCACGGTACACCGGGGAGCTGTTTTTT
J gene: TRBJ2-3; V gene: TRBV4-1; CDR3 length: 17; D gene: TRBD2; clone size: many; CDR3 protein: CASSQVGGLASTDTQYF; CDR3 DNA: TGCGCCAGCAGCCAAGTAGGTGGACTAGCGTCCACAGATACGCAGTATTTT
J gene: TRBJ1-1; V gene: TRBV24-1; CDR3 length: 15; D gene: NA; clone size: many; CDR3 protein: CATSDGDRRVGEAFF; CDR3 DNA: TGTGCCACCAGTGATGGGGATCGGAGGGTCGGTGAAGCTTTCTTT
J gene: TRBJ1-3; V gene: TRBV7-8; CDR3 length: 15; D gene: NA; clone size: NA; CDR3 protein: CASSLPALSGNTIYF; CDR3 DNA: TGTGCCAGCAGCTTACCCGCTCTCTCAGGAAACACCATATATTTT
J gene: TRBJ2-1; V gene: TRBV12-3/TRBV12-4; CDR3 length: 16; D gene: TRBD1; clone size: many; CDR3 protein: CASSLMQTGNFNEQFF; CDR3 DNA: TGTGCCAGCAGTTTGATGCAGACAGGGAATTTCAATGAGCAGTTCTTC
J gene: TRBJ2-5; V gene: TRBV2; CDR3 length: 15; D gene: NA; clone size: few; CDR3 protein: CASSDGAGTLETQYF; CDR3 DNA: TGTGCCAGCAGTGATGGGGCAGGTACTCTGGAGACCCAGTACTTC
J gene: TRBJ2-1; V gene: TRBV7-9; CDR3 length: 14; D gene: NA; clone size: NA; CDR3 protein: CASSGPPSYNEQFF; CDR3 DNA: TGTGCCAGCAGCGGACCTCCCTCCTACAATGAGCAGTTCTTC
J gene: TRBJ2-7; V gene: TRBV20-1; CDR3 length: 14; D gene: TRBD1; clone size: many; CDR3 protein: CSASPGTGSYEQYF; CDR3 DNA: TGCAGTGCTAGTCCCGGGACAGGCTCCTACGAGCAGTACTTC